This passage covers 10 T cell receptor beta chains from one sample sequenced in a study of blood T cell repertoires in COVID-19 (dated by TCRdb to 2019 to 2021). The library was generated by the immunoSEQ multiplex PCR assay. Drawn from immuneACCESS, this table holds only the in-frame rearrangements with V and J called that TCRdb kept. Clones are partly lost; checked studies trace under half to an unresolved V gene and leave the rest unexplained. A total of hundreds of thousands of clones appear in this sample, roughly 90% of them only once. Of the sample, about 4.5% falls within the top ten clones. Sequences were obtained from peripheral blood. The receptors were sampled from a woman under 40 with acute or convalescent COVID-19.

This chain connects TRBV6-5 to TRBJ2-2, with 7 bases lining up with TRBD2. J lost 6 bases, V lost 6 bases, and 7 bases had no gene match. This CDR3 is 14 amino acids long. From germline, CDR1 is MNHEY and CDR2 SVGAGI. For the CDR3, the DNA is TGTGCCAGCAGCGGAAGTCGGGGGGCCGGGGAGCTGTTTTTT. As protein: CASSGSRGAGELFF.

The rearrangement joins TRBV28 to TRBJ2-2, with D possibly being TRBD2 (6 bases). Germline assignment: CDR1 MDHEN and CDR2 SYDVKM. V dropped 4 bases and J dropped 7 bases, with 19 bases sitting between them. The CDR3 length is 16 residues. In DNA, the CDR3 is TGTGCCAGCAGTTCCCCAGGGTTAGCGGATAGCGGGGAGCTGTTTTTT. As protein: CASSSPGLADSGELFF.

This chain connects TRBV5-1 to TRBJ1-5, with TRBD1 matching 7 bases. V shed 0 bases and J 7 bases; nucleotides not matched to a gene: 7. From germline, CDR1 is SGHRS and CDR2 YFSETQ. The CDR3 loop spans 15 amino acids. The CDR3 nucleotides read TGCGCCAGCAGCTTGGAGGGGGCAGGGTGGCAGCCCCAGCATTTT. Its protein product is CASSLEGAGWQPQHF.

The chain joins TRBV6-5 to TRBJ2-4; weak D call: TRBD2 (5 bases). The germline gives CDR1 MNHEY, CDR2 SVGAGI. The V end was cut by 7 bases, the J end by 4 bases, with 14 bases between. The CDR3 length is 14 residues. The CDR3 nucleotides are TGTGCCAGCATTATAGACCGAGGGAAAAACATTCAGTACTTC. Its translation is CASIIDRGKNIQYF.

The chain is built from TRBV7-9 and TRBJ1-4, with D uncertain. CDR1 SEHNR and CDR2 FQNEAQ come from the germline V gene (reference sequence). Deletions cut 6 bases from V and 5 bases from J, with 19 bases between. This CDR3 has 16 residues. CDR3 sequence reads: CASSRTVWRKNEKLFF. Here the CDR3 DNA reads TGTGCCAGCAGTAGGACTGTATGGAGAAAAAATGAAAAACTGTTTTTT.

This clone was found a few times. The chain's CDR3 is CASSPPGTGGYGYTF. For the CDR3, the DNA is TGTGCCAGCAGTCCGCCCGGGACAGGGGGGTATGGCTACACCTTC. This sequence joins TRBV6-5 and TRBJ1-2; 11 bases map to TRBD1. V shed 5 bases and J 5 bases; nucleotides not matched to a gene: 7. Germline-derived CDR1 and CDR2 are MNHEY and SVGAGI. The CDR3 is 15 residues long.

This chain joins TRBV4-1 and TRBJ2-1; 7 bases match TRBD2. V was clipped by 0 bases and J by 7 bases; unmatched bases: 3. CDR1 and CDR2 from the germline V gene are MGHRA and YSYEKL. This CDR3 has 14 amino acids. CDR3 bases: TGCGCCAGCAGCCAAGAGGGGGGGGGAAATGAGCAGTTCTTC. Translated: CASSQEGGGNEQFF.

A remark on this clone: At one of its ends the junction is not consistent with the germline gene, which may arise from a read error. The chain has TRBV2 and TRBJ2-5; 11 bases match TRBD2. The CDR3 sequence is 17 residues long. Germline loops: CDR1 SNHLY, CDR2 FYNNEI. As DNA, the CDR3 is TGTGCCAGCCGTGAGGCTAGCGGGGGGAGGTTATGGGAGACCCAGTACTTC. This encodes CASREASGGRLWETQYF.

The V call is TRBV4-1, the J call TRBJ2-3; the D is unclear. The germline V gene encodes CDR1 MGHRA and CDR2 YSYEKL. The ends were cut back, 0 bases at V and 0 bases at J, with 7 bases in the middle. The CDR3 spans 15 residues. CDR3 amino acids: CASSQDLFSTDTQYF. The CDR3 nucleotides read TGCGCCAGCAGCCAAGACCTTTTTAGCACAGATACGCAGTATTTT.

The rearrangement uses TRBV4-1 and TRBJ2-5; the D gene is possibly TRBD2 (6 bases). Trimming removed 2 bases from V and 11 bases from J, with 18 bases in between. The V gene's germline CDR1 is MGHRA and CDR2 YSYEKL. CDR3 length: 14 amino acids. CDR3 sequence (DNA): TGCGCCAGCAGCCAAACTCAGGTGGGGGGAAAACAGTACTTC. It is translated as CASSQTQVGGKQYF.